This T cell receptor (beta chain) was sequenced for a study of technical replicates of blood from a handful of donors. Data came from immunoSEQ multiplex PCR; TCRdb stores just in-frame clones and leaves some out. The repertoire holds more than 65,000 clones, with 90% to 95% as singletons. This CDR3 comprises 15 residues. V shed 3 bases, J shed 3 bases, and the junction held 1 base outside the gene matches. Germline loops: CDR1 PRHDT, CDR2 FYEKMQ (reference sequence). The rearrangement uses TRBV13 and TRBJ2-1, with 11 bases aligning to TRBD2. The sample consisted of T cells isolated from PBMCs. This clonotype originated in a human donor in good health. The CDR3 is CASSFTSGGYNEQFF. CDR3 bases: TGTGCCAGCAGCTTCACTAGCGGGGGCTACAATGAGCAGTTCTTC.